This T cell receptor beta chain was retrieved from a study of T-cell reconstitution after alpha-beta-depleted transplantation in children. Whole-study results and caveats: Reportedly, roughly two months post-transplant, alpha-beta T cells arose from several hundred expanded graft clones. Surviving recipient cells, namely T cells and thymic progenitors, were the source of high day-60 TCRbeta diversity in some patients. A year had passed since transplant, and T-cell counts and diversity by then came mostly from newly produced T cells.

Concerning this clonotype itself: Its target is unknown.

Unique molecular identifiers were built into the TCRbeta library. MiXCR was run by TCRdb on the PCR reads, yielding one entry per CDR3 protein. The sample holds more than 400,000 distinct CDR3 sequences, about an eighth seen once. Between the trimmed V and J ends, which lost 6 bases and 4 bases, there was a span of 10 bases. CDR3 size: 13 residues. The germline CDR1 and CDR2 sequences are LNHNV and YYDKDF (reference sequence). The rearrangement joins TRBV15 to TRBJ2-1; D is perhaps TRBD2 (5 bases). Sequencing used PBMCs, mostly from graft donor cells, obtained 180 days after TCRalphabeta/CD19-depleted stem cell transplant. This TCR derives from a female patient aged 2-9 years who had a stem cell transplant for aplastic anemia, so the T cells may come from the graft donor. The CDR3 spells CATSRGRYNEQFF. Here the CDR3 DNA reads TGTGCCACCAGTCGAGGGCGGTACAATGAGCAGTTCTTC.